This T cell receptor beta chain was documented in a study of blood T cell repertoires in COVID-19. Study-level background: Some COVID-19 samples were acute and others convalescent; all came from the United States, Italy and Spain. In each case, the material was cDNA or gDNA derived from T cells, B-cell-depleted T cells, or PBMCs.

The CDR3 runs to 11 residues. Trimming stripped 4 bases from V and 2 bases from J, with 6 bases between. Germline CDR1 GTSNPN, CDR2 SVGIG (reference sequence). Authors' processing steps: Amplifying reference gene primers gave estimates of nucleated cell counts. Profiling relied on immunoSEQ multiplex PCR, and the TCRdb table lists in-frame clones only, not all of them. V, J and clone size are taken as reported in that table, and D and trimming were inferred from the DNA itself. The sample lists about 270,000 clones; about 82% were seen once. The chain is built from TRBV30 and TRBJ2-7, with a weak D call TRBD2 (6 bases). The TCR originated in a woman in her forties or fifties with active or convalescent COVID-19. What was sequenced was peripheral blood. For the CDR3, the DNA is TGTGCCTGGACTAGCGCCTACGAGCAGTACTTC. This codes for CAWTSAYEQYF.